A single sample is the source of the 5 T cell receptor beta chains below, sequenced in a study of blood T cell repertoires in COVID-19. Clones were sequenced by immunoSEQ multiplex PCR, and TCRdb holds only the in-frame ones, with some missing. This sample has roughly 80,000 clones, with around 79% found just once. Sequenced sample: peripheral blood. Every receptor here comes from a man in his fifties with acute or convalescent COVID-19.

This clone has only a few counts. The V call is TRBV29-1, the J call TRBJ1-1; 8 positions agree with TRBD1. This CDR3 has 13 residues. J was trimmed by 0 bases and V by 6 bases; bases with no gene match: 3. CDR1 and CDR2 from the germline V gene are SQVTM and ANQGSEA. Here the CDR3 reads CSVGQVMNTEAFF. The CDR3 bases are TGCAGCGTGGGACAGGTCATGAACACTGAAGCTTTCTTT.

This chain uses TRBV7-2 with TRBJ2-7; TRBD2 is a possible D gene (6 bases). Deletions cut 8 bases from V and 2 bases from J, with 13 bases between. Germline V gene lookup returns CDR1 SGHTA and CDR2 FQGNSA. CDR3 length: 13 residues. The CDR3 nucleotides are TGTGCCAGCCGGCCTAGCGAAACCTACGAGCAGTACTTC. Amino acid sequence: CASRPSETYEQYF.

V gene TRBV27 combines with J gene TRBJ1-5; no firm D call. CDR1 and CDR2 (germline): MNHEY, SMNVEV (reference sequence). V was clipped by 2 bases and J by 0 bases, with 8 bases between them. The CDR3 sequence is 15 residues long. In DNA, the CDR3 is TGTGCCAGCAGTTTACGGGGATATAGCAATCAGCCCCAGCATTTT. Translating gives CASSLRGYSNQPQHF.

The chain carries TRBV18 and TRBJ2-1, with a weak D call TRBD2 (7 bases). CDR1 and CDR2 from the germline V gene are KGHSH and LQKENI. Trimming took 2 bases from V and 5 from J, leaving 13 bases between them. This CDR3 is built from 15 residues. The CDR3 loop reads CASSPARGGNNEQFF. The CDR3, as DNA: TGTGCCAGCTCACCAGCCAGGGGAGGGAACAATGAGCAGTTCTTC.

The V gene is TRBV11-2, the J gene TRBJ1-1; the D is unclear. Trimming left V 5 bases short and J 1 base short, with 8 bases between. Germline V lookup: CDR1 SGHAT, CDR2 FQNNGV. CDR3 length: 13 amino acids. DNA of the CDR3: TGTGCCAGCAGCCGTACACAGAACACTGAAGCTTTCTTT. Translated: CASSRTQNTEAFF.